Sequencing of this T cell receptor (beta chain) was carried out in a study of CD8 T cells in ankylosing spondylitis. General study results and limits: Significant enrichment of disease-linked clones was reported in matched ankylosing spondylitis synovial fluid. Peripheral blood held disease-linked clones only at relatively low frequency, and these were CD8+. Earlier authors reported some of these motif variants in reactive arthritis synovial fluid and blood. Blood of patients with ankylosing spondylitis appeared to be characterized by a TCR beta motif of 8 or 9 highly homologous variants.

The CDR3 is 16 residues long. V was shortened by 5 bases and J by 3 bases, with 17 bases between the two germline ends. CDR1 is SGHVS and CDR2 is FNYEAQ in the germline V gene. The authors made TCR beta libraries by quantitative 5'-RACE with molecular barcodes. TCRdb redid the calling of the 5' RACE reads with MiXCR, one entry per CDR3 protein. The sample shows 350,000 to 450,000 distinct CDR3 sequences, roughly 27% of them seen only once. Note on this clonotype: The antigen is unknown.

The sample taken for sequencing was blood, either unsorted or a sorted T cell fraction (not recorded which). The V and J genes are TRBV7-6 and TRBJ2-1; D might be TRBD1 (6 bases). This TCR was sampled from a male donor with ankylosing spondylitis. The CDR3 loop is CASSLTQGKGYNEQFF. CDR3 nucleotide sequence: TGTGCCAGCAGCCTTACGCAGGGGAAGGGCTACAATGAGCAGTTCTTC.